This T cell receptor beta chain was captured in a study of long-term antiretroviral therapy in people with HIV. This CDR3 is built from 12 residues. CDR1 is MNHNS, CDR2 SASEGT, per germline. Trimming took 4 bases from V and 1 from J, leaving 4 bases between them. For this clone: Its antigen is not known.

Study-wide points: Absence of data on ART adherence, viral resistance or therapy changes was noted.

Sequencing relied on immunoSEQ assay v3.0, run at survey level. The data were produced by immunoSEQ multiplex PCR, yet TCRdb's version contains in-frame clones alone and is incomplete. The sample records around 30,000 clones, about 85% being singletons. Sequenced material: unsorted PBMCs, taken 3 years after starting antiretroviral therapy. The chain recombines TRBV6-1 with TRBJ1-1; D not resolved. The TCR was taken from a man aged 40-49 years with HIV. This CDR3 reads CASSGQNTEAFF. CDR3 sequence (DNA): TGTGCCAGCAGTGGACAGAACACTGAAGCTTTCTTT.